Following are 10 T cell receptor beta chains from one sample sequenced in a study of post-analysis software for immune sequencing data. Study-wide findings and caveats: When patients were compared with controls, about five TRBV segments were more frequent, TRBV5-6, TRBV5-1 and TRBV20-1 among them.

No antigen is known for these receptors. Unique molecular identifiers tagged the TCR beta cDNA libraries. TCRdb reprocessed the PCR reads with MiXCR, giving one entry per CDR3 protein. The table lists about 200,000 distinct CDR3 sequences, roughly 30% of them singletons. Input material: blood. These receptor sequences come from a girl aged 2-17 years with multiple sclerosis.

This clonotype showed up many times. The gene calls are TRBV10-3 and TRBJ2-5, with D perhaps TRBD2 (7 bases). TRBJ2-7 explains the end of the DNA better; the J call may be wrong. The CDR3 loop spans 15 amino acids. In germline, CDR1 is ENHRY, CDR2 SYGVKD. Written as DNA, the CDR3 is TGTGCCATCAGTGAGAGGGGGGGCGAAGGTAACGAGCAGTACTTC. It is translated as CAISERGGEGNEQYF.

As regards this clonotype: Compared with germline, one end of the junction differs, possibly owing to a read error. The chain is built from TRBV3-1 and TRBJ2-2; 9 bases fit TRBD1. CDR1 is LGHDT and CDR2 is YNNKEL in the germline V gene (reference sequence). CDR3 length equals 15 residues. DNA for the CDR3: TGTGCCGGCAGCCAAACCGGGACAGGGATTTCGAAGCTGTTTTTT. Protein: CAGSQTGTGISKLFF.

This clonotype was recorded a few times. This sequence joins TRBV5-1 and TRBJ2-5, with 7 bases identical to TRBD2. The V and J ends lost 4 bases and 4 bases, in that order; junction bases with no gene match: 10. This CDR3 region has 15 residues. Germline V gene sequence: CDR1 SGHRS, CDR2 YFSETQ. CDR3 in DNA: TGCGCCAGCAGCCACCGGGACTACCGCCCAGAGACCCAGTACTTC. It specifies CASSHRDYRPETQYF.

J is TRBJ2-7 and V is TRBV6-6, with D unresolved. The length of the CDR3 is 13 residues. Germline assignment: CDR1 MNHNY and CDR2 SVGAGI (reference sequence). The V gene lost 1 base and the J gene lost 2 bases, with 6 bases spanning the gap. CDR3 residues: CASSYYAPYEQYF. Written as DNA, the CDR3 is TGTGCCAGCAGTTACTACGCTCCCTACGAGCAGTACTTC.

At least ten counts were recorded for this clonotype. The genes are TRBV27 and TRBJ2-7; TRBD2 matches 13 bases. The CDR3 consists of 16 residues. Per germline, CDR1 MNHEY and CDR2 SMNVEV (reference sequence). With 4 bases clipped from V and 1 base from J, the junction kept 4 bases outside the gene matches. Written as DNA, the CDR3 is TGTGCCAGCAGTTCCCCGACTAGCGGGAGGTCCTACGAGCAGTACTTC. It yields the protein CASSSPTSGRSYEQYF.

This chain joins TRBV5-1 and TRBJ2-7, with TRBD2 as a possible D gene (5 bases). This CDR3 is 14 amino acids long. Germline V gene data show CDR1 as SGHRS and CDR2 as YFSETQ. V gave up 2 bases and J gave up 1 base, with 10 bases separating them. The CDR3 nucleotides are TGCGCCAGCAGCTTCTCCGGGAAATCCTACGAGCAGTACTTC. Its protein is CASSFSGKSYEQYF.

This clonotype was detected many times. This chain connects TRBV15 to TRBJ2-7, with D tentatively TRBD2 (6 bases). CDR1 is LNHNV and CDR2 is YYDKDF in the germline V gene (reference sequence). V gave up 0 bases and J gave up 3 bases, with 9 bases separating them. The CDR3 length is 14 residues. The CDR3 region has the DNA TGTGCCACCAGCAGAGATCTCGGGAGCTACGAGCAGTACTTC. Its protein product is CATSRDLGSYEQYF.

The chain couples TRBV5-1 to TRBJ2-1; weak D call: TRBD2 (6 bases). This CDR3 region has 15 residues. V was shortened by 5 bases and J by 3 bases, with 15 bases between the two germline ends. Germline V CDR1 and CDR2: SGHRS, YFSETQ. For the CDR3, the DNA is TGCGCCAGCAGAACCTGGGTAGCGGACTACAATGAGCAGTTCTTC. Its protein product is CASRTWVADYNEQFF.

As DNA, the CDR3 is TGTGCCACAGCCGTGGCCGGACGCTTGCAAGAGACCCAGTACTTC. It codes for CATAVAGRLQETQYF. The chain employs TRBV19 and TRBJ2-5; D uncertain. CDR1 LNHDA and CDR2 SQIVND come from the germline V gene (reference sequence). The CDR3 sequence is 15 residues long. V lost 10 bases and J lost 2, with 20 bases in between.

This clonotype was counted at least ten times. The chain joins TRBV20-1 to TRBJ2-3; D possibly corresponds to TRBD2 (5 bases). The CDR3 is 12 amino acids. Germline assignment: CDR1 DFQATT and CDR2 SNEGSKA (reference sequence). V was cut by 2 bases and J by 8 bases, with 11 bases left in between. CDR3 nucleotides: TGCAGTGCTAGAAATCTAGCACGTACGCAGTATTTT. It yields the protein CSARNLARTQYF.